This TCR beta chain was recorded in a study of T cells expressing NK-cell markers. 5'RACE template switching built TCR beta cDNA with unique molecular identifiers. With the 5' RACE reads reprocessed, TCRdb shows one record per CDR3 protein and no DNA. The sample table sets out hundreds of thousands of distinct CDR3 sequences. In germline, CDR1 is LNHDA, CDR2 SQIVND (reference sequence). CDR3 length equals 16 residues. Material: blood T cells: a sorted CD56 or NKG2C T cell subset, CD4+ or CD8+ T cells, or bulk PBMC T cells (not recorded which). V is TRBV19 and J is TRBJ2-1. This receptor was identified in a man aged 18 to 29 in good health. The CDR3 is CASSIIATSWHNEQFF.